This T cell receptor (beta chain) was recorded in a study of T-cell memory formation after mild COVID-19. TCRdb reprocessed the 5' RACE reads via MiXCR and lists one record per CDR3 protein. The sample has about 82,000 distinct CDR3 sequences, about 14% seen once; the top ten hold 39%. This clonotype was observed a handful of times. The germline CDR1 and CDR2 sequences are SGDLS and YYNGEE. This CDR3 has 16 amino acids. Germline trimming cut 3 bases from V and 5 bases from J; bases unmatched to any gene: 8. Sequenced input: PBMCs or a T cell subset sorted from them (not recorded which). The chain employs TRBV9 and TRBJ2-2; 9 nucleotides agree with TRBD1. The source of this sequence is a man between 18 and 29 years old who had mild COVID-19 (a few samples of this study predate the infection). Cell type and time point are not known. DNA of the CDR3: TGTGCCAGCAGCGCAGCCGGGACAGGGAGGACCGGGGAGCTGTTTTTT. It is translated as CASSAAGTGRTGELFF. Full variable domain (rest looked up from reference TRBV9 and TRBJ2-2): DSGVTQTPKHLITATGQRVTLRCSPRSGDLSVYWYQQSLDQGLQFLIQYYNGEERAKGNILERFSAQQFPDLHSELNLSSLELGDSALYFCASSAAGTGRTGELFFGEGSRLTVL.